One T cell receptor beta chain is described in this entry. Its antigen is currently not known. Base qualities were left out, and no much larger clone turns up one base away. The sample is drawn from a study of PD-1 blockade in classical Hodgkin lymphoma (dated by TCRdb to about 2020). Background for the entire study: Nivolumab dosing was 3 mg/kg intravenously every 2 weeks, continuing until either disease progression or unacceptable toxicity. The study used TCR beta sequencing and CyTOF to define a peripheral blood immune signature of response to PD-1 blockade in classical Hodgkin lymphoma. Results and caveats for the whole study, not just this receptor: A significant rise by C4D1 was seen in CD4+ but not CD8+ TCR diversity (p=0.0027 vs p=0.16), with the rise being most apparent in complete responders (p=0.02). The study was restricted to a single clinical trial cohort, and the causes of repertoire differences, possibly disease activity or prior therapy, were left undefined. Baseline TCR diversity was reported to be lower in newly diagnosed patients than in healthy donors and to be lower still in relapsed/refractory patients. Diversity was lower in patients who began nivolumab less than 1 year after ASCT, so these patients were left out of later analyses to avoid confounding by immune reconstitution. Trial patients with a complete response had baseline diversity similar to that of newly diagnosed patients, while partial responders and progressors had significantly lower diversity.

The sample's time point, from its label and the paper: cycle 2 day 1 (C2D1) of nivolumab. Every trial patient had relapsed following autologous stem cell transplantation, and prior brentuximab vedotin exposure was what differed among cohorts A, B and C. The trial cohort comprised 56 patients with relapsed/refractory classical Hodgkin lymphoma whose best overall responses were complete response, partial response or progressive disease. Single-agent nivolumab was administered to trial patients in the multi-cohort phase II CheckMate 205 trial. An independent review committee assessed best overall response using the 2007 International Working Group response criteria. Trial PBMCs were collected immediately before nivolumab initiation (C1D1) and during therapy at cycle 2 day 1 and cycle 4 day 1. Peripheral blood was collected in 8 mL Vacutainer Cell Preparation Tubes, from which PBMCs were isolated by centrifugation and then cryopreserved.

Genomic DNA was extracted with the Qiagen DNeasy kit from unsorted PBMCs and from negatively selected CD4+ and CD8+ fractions. TCR beta CDR3 regions were amplified by immunoSEQ multiplex PCR using primers annealing to V and J segments. A synthetic immune receptor repertoire was used to minimize amplification bias, and any remaining bias was removed computationally after sequencing. Per the original workflow: Custom Python scripts were used to quantify repertoire diversity as the Shannon entropy index. The unsorted, CD4+ and CD8+ repertoires were each analyzed separately, with the exception of combined analyses, where CD4+ and CD8+ sequences were merged in silico. A clone counted as expanded when the clone's frequency after treatment rose at least 2-fold relative to C1D1, and clones undetected at baseline were given a pseudocount of 0.5. Clones with 0 or 1 copy at C1D1 were defined as singleton clones, while clones with 2 or more copies were defined as non-singleton clones. Clones expanded in unsorted samples were labelled as CD4+, CD8+ or unknown by matching protein sequences in sorted samples from the same patient. Wilcoxon tests on paired samples were used to test diversity changes from C1D1 to C4D1. The table was pulled from immuneACCESS by TCRdb, which kept in-frame rearrangements only. Such tables lose some clones; where checked, under half of the loss comes from unresolved V genes, and the rest has no known cause. That table furnishes V, J and clone size, whereas the DNA furnished D and trimming. Within this sample are 12,000 to 15,000 clones, with around four fifths of them counted one time only. About 23% of the sample goes to the ten largest clones.

For CDR1 and CDR2, the germline V gene (reference sequence) lists LNHDA and SQIVND. The CDR3 contains 15 residues, cysteine and phenylalanine counted. This entry keeps only the CDR3 DNA: 45 bases, framed from base 1. Clipping removes 6 bases from V and 6 bases from J, with 8 as the unmatched junction base count. This clonotype was sampled from a human donor with classical Hodgkin lymphoma. Here the chain combines TRBV19 and TRBJ2-2; 9 nucleotides in the junction match TRBD1. This material consisted of peripheral blood mononuclear cells (PBMCs), taken before the second cycle of nivolumab. CDR3 protein: CASRVTGGYPGELFF. The base sequence is TGTGCCAGTAGGGTGACAGGGGGATACCCCGGGGAGCTGTTTTTT.